Here is one T cell receptor (beta chain) with its context. V was pared by 7 bases and J by 7 bases, with 14 bases of the junction left unmatched. This CDR3 spans 15 amino acids. Germline assignment: CDR1 ENHRY and CDR2 SYGVKD. As handled by the study authors: Reference gene primer amplification yielded estimated nucleated cell counts. TCRdb's copy holds only in-frame clones and misses some; the assay was immunoSEQ multiplex PCR. V and J calls and clone size are copied from that table; D and trimming were computed from the DNA. The sample gives roughly 180,000 clones, more than 80% of which show up once; 6.5% to 10% is in the top ten. The data are from a study of blood T cell repertoires in COVID-19. Study at large: The analysed material was cDNA or gDNA that came from T cells, B-cell-depleted T cells, or PBMCs.

This clonotype originated in a woman aged 60-75 years with acute or convalescent COVID-19. The V gene is TRBV10-3, the J gene TRBJ2-3, with TRBD2 matching over 7 bases. Source material: peripheral blood. The CDR3 is CAITDGGGGPYTQYF. The CDR3 nucleotides read TGTGCCATCACCGATGGTGGGGGAGGGCCATATACGCAGTATTTT.